Given below is one T cell receptor (beta chain) in context. The sample comes from a study of technical replicates of blood from several donors. The V end was cut by 7 bases, the J end by 10 bases, with 22 bases between. CDR1 is LGHNA, CDR2 YNFKEQ, per germline. The CDR3 contains 14 residues. Sequenced by immunoSEQ multiplex PCR; TCRdb stores in-frame clones only, minus some. This sample has around 81,000 clones, with approximately 96% found just once. The sequenced sample consisted of T cells isolated from PBMCs. The source is a human donor in good health. This chain uses TRBV4-2 with TRBJ1-2, with unresolved D. The chain's CDR3 is CASTLFRDHSSYTF. CDR3 sequence (DNA): TGTGCCAGCACCCTATTCCGGGATCACAGCTCCTACACCTTC.